The 12 T cell receptor beta chains listed next were all sequenced from one sample in a study of cytotoxic CD8 clonotypes in ibrutinib-treated CLL. Libraries were prepared by immunoSEQ multiplex PCR; TCRdb keeps only in-frame clonotypes and omits some of them. The sample has approximately 300,000 clones, about 80% seen once. The sequenced sample was PBMCs, obtained before ibrutinib treatment. The receptor source for this set is a human donor with chronic lymphocytic leukemia.

The V gene is TRBV30, the J gene TRBJ2-7, with TRBD1 as a possible D gene (6 bases). The germline V gene encodes CDR1 GTSNPN and CDR2 SVGIG (reference sequence). V was cut by 5 bases and J by 7 bases, with 15 bases left in between. The CDR3 is 12 residues long. As DNA, the CDR3 is TGTGCCTGGGCCCCAGGGGTGCGGGAGCAGTACTTC. It codes for CAWAPGVREQYF.

This clone showed up just a few times. V gene TRBV7-3 combines with J gene TRBJ2-3; D is undetermined. CDR1 SGHTA and CDR2 FQGTGA come from the germline V gene. Trimming removed 6 bases at V and 0 bases at J, with 1 base between. This CDR3 region has 11 residues. The CDR3 bases are TGTGCCAGCAGAAGCACAGATACGCAGTATTTT. It is translated as CASRSTDTQYF.

The rearrangement uses TRBV4-3 and TRBJ1-3; no firm D call. This CDR3 comprises 17 residues. Germline CDR1 LGHNA, CDR2 YSLEER. V was trimmed by 0 bases and J by 0 bases, leaving 12 bases between them. The CDR3 is CASSQDFDAASGNTIYF. CDR3 bases: TGCGCCAGCAGCCAAGATTTTGACGCTGCCTCTGGAAACACCATATATTTT.

This sequence joins TRBV21-1 and TRBJ2-7; the table's D call, TRBD1, was not checked against the DNA. TRBV21-1 is listed as a pseudogene. CDR3 length: 15 residues. The CDR3 nucleotides read TGTGCCACCGACTACCAGGGGGGCCCCTCCTACGAGCAGTACTTC. It specifies CATDYQGGPSYEQYF.

The chain joins TRBV4-1 to TRBJ1-2; TRBD1 might be the D (6 bases). Trimming cost V 3 bases and J 2 bases, with 13 bases left between them. The germline CDR1 and CDR2 sequences are MGHRA and YSYEKL. This CDR3 spans 15 amino acids. The CDR3 reads CASSHNRQANYGYTF. Written as DNA, the CDR3 is TGCGCCAGCAGCCATAACCGACAGGCAAACTATGGCTACACCTTC.

The rearrangement uses TRBV29-1 and TRBJ2-7, with D possibly TRBD2 on 5 matching bases. Trimming pared 4 bases from V and 0 bases from J, leaving 10 bases between. This CDR3 has 13 amino acids. Germline CDR1 is SQVTM and CDR2 is ANQGSEA. CDR3 sequence reads: CSVVSGYSYEQYF. CDR3 sequence (DNA): TGCAGCGTTGTCTCGGGGTACTCCTACGAGCAGTACTTC.

V gene TRBV25-1 combines with J gene TRBJ2-3; D uncertain. Germline CDR1 reads MGHDK; CDR2 reads SYGVNS. CDR3 size: 14 residues. Trimming stripped 0 bases from V and 3 bases from J, with 7 bases between. This CDR3 is CASSEYLGTDTQYF. In DNA, the CDR3 is TGTGCCAGCAGTGAATATCTTGGAACAGATACGCAGTATTTT.

The chain is built from TRBV18 and TRBJ1-3; 10 bases align to TRBD1. There are 18 residues in the CDR3. CDR1 and CDR2 (germline): KGHSH, LQKENI. The V gene end was trimmed by 3 bases and the J gene end by 0 bases; junction bases not matched to a gene: 8. CDR3 protein: CASSPRTGGAYSGNTIYF. As DNA, the CDR3 is TGTGCCAGCTCACCTCGGACAGGGGGAGCCTACTCTGGAAACACCATATATTTT.

This clone occurred a few times. The V gene is TRBV27, the J gene TRBJ1-5, with D uncertain. This CDR3 is built from 12 residues. CDR1 and CDR2 from the germline V gene are MNHEY and SMNVEV (reference sequence). Trimming took off 7 bases at V and 0 bases at J, with 4 bases between the two ends. CDR3 nucleotides: TGTGCCAGCAAAAATAGCAATCAGCCCCAGCATTTT. Encoded protein: CASKNSNQPQHF.

The rearrangement joins TRBV9 to TRBJ1-1; perhaps TRBD1 as D (6 bases). V was cut by 2 bases and J by 1 base, with 9 bases left in between. CDR3 length: 14 amino acids. Germline V CDR1 and CDR2: SGDLS, YYNGEE. CDR3: CASSVGGTNTEAFF. The DNA for the CDR3 is TGTGCCAGCAGCGTGGGGGGCACGAACACTGAAGCTTTCTTT.

V usage is TRBV6-5 and J usage is TRBJ2-1, with 9 bases identical to TRBD2. This CDR3 has 15 amino acids. The ends lost 6 bases at V and 5 bases at J; junction bases unmatched: 8. Germline V gene data show CDR1 as MNHEY and CDR2 as SVGAGI. Here the CDR3 DNA reads TGTGCCAGCAGCAAGGGGTTAGCGGGAGACAATGAGCAGTTCTTC. Encoded protein: CASSKGLAGDNEQFF.

This clone has a single count. V is TRBV5-1 and J is TRBJ2-2; a possible D gene is TRBD2 (5 bases). This CDR3 has 15 amino acids. Germline V gene data show CDR1 as SGHRS and CDR2 as YFSETQ. Trimming removed 0 bases from V and 4 bases from J, with 10 bases in between. The CDR3 region is CASSLEGRGTGELFF. Written as DNA, the CDR3 is TGCGCCAGCAGCTTGGAGGGTCGGGGCACCGGGGAGCTGTTTTTT.